The T cell receptor (beta chain) described here comes from a study of spatial heterogeneity in lung cancer. Study outcomes and limitations: Tumor mutation count correlated with how many alpha and beta TCRs expanded intratumorally.

The CDR3 runs to 14 residues. The germline V gene encodes CDR1 LNHNV and CDR2 YYDKDF (reference sequence). The V and J ends lost 1 base and 3 bases respectively, with 9 bases between them. This clonotype has at least ten counts. Antigen unknown. TCRdb analysed the 5' RACE reads with MiXCR anew, one entry per CDR3 protein. The table has over 10,000 distinct CDR3 sequences, less than 4.5% seen once. Described time point: sample taken at primary tumor resection. The cohort: some 73 early-stage, untreated non-small cell lung cancer patients. The chain joins TRBV15 to TRBJ2-5; maybe TRBD2 (6 bases). Sequences were derived from lung tumor tissue, sampled at surgery. This clonotype originated in a male donor with early-stage non-small cell lung cancer. This chain's CDR3 is CATSRGWGEETQYF. Here the CDR3 DNA reads TGTGCCACCAGCAGAGGATGGGGGGAAGAGACCCAGTACTTC.